This note documents a single T cell receptor beta chain sequence. The target antigen is unknown. This entry belongs to a study of T cell responses to AZD1222 COVID-19 vaccine. Findings and caveats of the study: Repertoires were sampled only after the peak T cell response. Increased Spike-specific TCR breadth and depth were observed after two AZD1222 doses.

The repertoire was sequenced with immunoSEQ multiplex PCR; TCRdb's copy has only in-frame clones and lacks some. The repertoire holds 90,000 to 110,000 clones, with more than 70% as singletons. The CDR3 length is 15 residues. The germline V gene encodes CDR1 SQVTM and CDR2 ANQGSEA. J lost 2 bases, V lost 7 bases, and 7 bases had no gene match. V gene TRBV29-1 combines with J gene TRBJ1-3; 11 nucleotides line up with TRBD1. This specimen consisted of peripheral blood, obtained on day 0 of AZD1222 vaccination. The source is an adult in good health. In nucleotides, the CDR3 is TGCAGCGCCCGGGACAGGGGGATAGCTGGAAACACCATATATTTT. Amino acid sequence: CSARDRGIAGNTIYF.